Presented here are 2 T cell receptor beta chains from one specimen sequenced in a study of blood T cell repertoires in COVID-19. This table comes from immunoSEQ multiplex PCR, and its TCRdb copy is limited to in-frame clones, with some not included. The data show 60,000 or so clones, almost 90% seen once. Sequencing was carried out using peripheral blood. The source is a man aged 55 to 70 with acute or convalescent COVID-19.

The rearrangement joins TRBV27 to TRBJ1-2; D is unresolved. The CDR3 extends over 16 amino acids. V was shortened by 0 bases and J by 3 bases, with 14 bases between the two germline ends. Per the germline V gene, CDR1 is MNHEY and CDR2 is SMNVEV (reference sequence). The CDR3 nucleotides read TGTGCCAGCAGTTTATCGGGCGGGTTGGCCTACTATGGCTACACCTTC. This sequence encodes CASSLSGGLAYYGYTF.

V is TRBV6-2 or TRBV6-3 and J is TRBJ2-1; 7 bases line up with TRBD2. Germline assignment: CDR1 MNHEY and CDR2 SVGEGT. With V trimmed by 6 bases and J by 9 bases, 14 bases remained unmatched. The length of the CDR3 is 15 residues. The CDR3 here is CASSYRLAQPGEQFF. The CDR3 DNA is TGTGCCAGCAGCTATCGACTAGCTCAACCCGGTGAGCAGTTCTTC.